Listed below are T cell receptor beta chains from one sample, sequenced in a study of blood T cell repertoires in COVID-19. Clones were read by immunoSEQ multiplex PCR, and TCRdb kept only the in-frame ones, dropping some. The sample lists about 50,000 clones; around 89% were seen once. Source material: peripheral blood. The receptors derive from a human donor in a cohort sampled during active COVID-19. CDR3s include the opening cysteine and the closing phenylalanine or tryptophan. D genes are given only for firm matches. Clone size is not always given. Where it is, it says once, few, many or a class for expanded clones.

>TRBJ2-7|NA|TRBV6-2/TRBV6-3|NA
CASSHVGDTYF
TGTGCCAGCAGTCACGTCGGGGATACGTACTTC
>TRBJ2-7|TRBD1|TRBV28|NA
CASRGSGQPYEQYF
TGTGCCAGCAGGGGTTCGGGACAGCCCTACGAGCAGTACTTC
>TRBJ2-3|TRBD1|TRBV5-8|NA
CASSLGQGTQYF
TGTGCCAGCAGCTTGGGACAGGGTACGCAGTATTTT
>TRBJ2-1|TRBD2|TRBV5-1|NA
CASSFSGLAGDGEQFF
TGCGCCAGCAGCTTTTCGGGACTAGCGGGAGACGGTGAGCAGTTCTTC
>TRBJ1-4|NA|TRBV28|NA
CASSLGEGWTHGEKLFF
TGTGCCAGCAGTTTGGGGGAGGGGTGGACCCACGGTGAAAAACTGTTTTTT
>TRBJ2-1|TRBD2|TRBV7-2|NA
CASSLVGLAGYNEQFF
TGTGCCAGCAGCTTGGTAGGACTAGCGGGGTACAATGAGCAGTTCTTC
>TRBJ1-1|TRBD1|TRBV4-2|NA
CASSQSDRVAEAFF
TGTGCCAGCAGCCAATCGGACAGGGTCGCTGAAGCTTTCTTT
>TRBJ2-7|TRBD2|TRBV16|NA
CASSKPGLAGNEQYF
TGTGCCAGCAGCAAACCAGGACTAGCGGGAAACGAGCAGTACTTC
>TRBJ1-3|NA|TRBV13|NA
CASSPPGGSGNTIYF
TGTGCCAGCAGCCCCCCCGGGGGATCAGGAAACACCATATATTTT
>TRBJ2-7|TRBD2|TRBV28|once
CASSLYSYGSGRPNEQYF
TGTGCCAGCAGTTTATATAGCTACGGGAGCGGGAGACCCAACGAGCAGTACTTC
>TRBJ2-5|NA|TRBV6-6|NA
CASSYLAGQSAETQYF
TGTGCCAGCAGTTACCTAGCCGGACAGTCCGCAGAGACCCAGTACTTC
>TRBJ2-5|NA|TRBV5-4|NA
CASSLDLPGGIYPTETQYF
TGTGCCAGCAGCTTGGACCTCCCCGGGGGTATCTATCCGACAGAGACCCAGTACTTC
>TRBJ2-1|NA|TRBV11-2|NA
CASTQSISSYNEQFF
TGTGCCAGCACCCAAAGCATTAGCTCCTACAATGAGCAGTTCTTC
>TRBJ2-5|NA|TRBV7-2|NA
CASSLVIGGYQETQYF
TGTGCCAGCAGCTTAGTTATAGGGGGTTACCAAGAGACCCAGTACTTC
>TRBJ1-1|NA|TRBV7-9|NA
CASSFEGSGRDAFF
TGTGCCAGCAGCTTTGAGGGATCGGGAAGAGATGCTTTCTTT
>TRBJ2-6|TRBD2|TRBV11-2|NA
CASSTGTSGVSGANVLTF
TGTGCCAGCAGCACCGGGACTAGCGGGGTCTCTGGGGCCAACGTCCTGACTTTC
>TRBJ2-2|NA|TRBV7-2|NA
CASILNRANTGELFF
TGTGCCAGCATCCTCAACAGGGCCAACACCGGGGAGCTGTTTTTT
>TRBJ2-7|TRBD2|TRBV4-3|NA
CASSLLTSGEQYF
TGCGCCAGCAGCCTCCTGACTAGCGGGGAGCAGTACTTC
>TRBJ1-5|NA|TRBV30|few
CAWSVRGPQHF
TGTGCCTGGAGTGTACGCGGGCCCCAGCATTTT
>TRBJ1-6|NA|TRBV7-9|NA
CASSSGQGGPNSPLHF
TGTGCCAGCAGCTCCGGACAAGGGGGACCTAATTCACCCCTCCACTTT
>TRBJ1-4|NA|TRBV6-1|NA
CASSESQRPSEKLFF
TGTGCCAGCAGTGAATCACAGAGACCCAGTGAAAAACTGTTTTTT
>TRBJ2-1|TRBD1|TRBV19|NA
CASRTTGTGIAQGFF
TGTGCCAGTAGGACAACCGGGACAGGGATAGCTCAAGGGTTCTTC
>TRBJ2-2|TRBD1|TRBV5-4|NA
CASSRTGAGELFF
TGTGCCAGCAGCCGGACAGGGGCCGGGGAGCTGTTTTTT
>TRBJ2-3|NA|TRBV11-1|NA
CASSTTASNQVDTQYF
TGTGCCAGCAGCACGACGGCCAGCAATCAGGTGGATACGCAGTATTTT
>TRBJ2-1|NA|TRBV29-1|NA
CSAAGQGLLNNEQFF
TGCAGCGCGGCAGGTCAGGGTCTCCTAAACAATGAGCAGTTCTTC
>TRBJ2-3|TRBD2|TRBV5-4|NA
CASSLWTSGSTDTQYF
TGTGCCAGCAGCTTGTGGACTAGCGGGAGCACAGATACGCAGTATTTT
>TRBJ1-4|TRBD1|TRBV18|NA
CASSPGQANEKLFF
TGTGCCAGCTCACCAGGACAGGCTAATGAAAAACTGTTTTTT
>TRBJ1-5|NA|TRBV6-6|NA
CASRRYSNQPQHF
TGTGCCAGCAGGCGTTATAGCAATCAGCCCCAGCATTTT